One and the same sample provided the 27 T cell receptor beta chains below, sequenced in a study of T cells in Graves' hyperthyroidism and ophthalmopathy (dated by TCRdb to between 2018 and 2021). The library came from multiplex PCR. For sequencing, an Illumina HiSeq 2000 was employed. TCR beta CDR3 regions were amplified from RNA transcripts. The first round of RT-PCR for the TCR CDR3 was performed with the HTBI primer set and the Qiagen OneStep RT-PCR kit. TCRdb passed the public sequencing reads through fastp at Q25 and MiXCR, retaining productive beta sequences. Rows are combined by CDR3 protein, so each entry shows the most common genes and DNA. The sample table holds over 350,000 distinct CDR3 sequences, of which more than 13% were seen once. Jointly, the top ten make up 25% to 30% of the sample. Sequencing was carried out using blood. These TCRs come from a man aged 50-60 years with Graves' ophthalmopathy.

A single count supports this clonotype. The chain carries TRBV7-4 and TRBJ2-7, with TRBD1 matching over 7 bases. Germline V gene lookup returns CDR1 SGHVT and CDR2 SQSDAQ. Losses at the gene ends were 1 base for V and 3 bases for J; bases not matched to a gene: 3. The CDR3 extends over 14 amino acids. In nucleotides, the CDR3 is TGTGCCAGCAGCTTAGGGGACAGCTTCTACGAGCAGTACTTC. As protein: CASSLGDSFYEQYF.

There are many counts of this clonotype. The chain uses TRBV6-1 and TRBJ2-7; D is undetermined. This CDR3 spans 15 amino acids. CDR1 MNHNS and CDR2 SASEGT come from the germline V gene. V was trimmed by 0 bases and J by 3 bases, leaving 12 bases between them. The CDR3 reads CASSEAQNFYYEQYF. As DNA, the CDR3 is TGTGCCAGCAGTGAAGCTCAAAACTTTTACTACGAGCAGTACTTC.

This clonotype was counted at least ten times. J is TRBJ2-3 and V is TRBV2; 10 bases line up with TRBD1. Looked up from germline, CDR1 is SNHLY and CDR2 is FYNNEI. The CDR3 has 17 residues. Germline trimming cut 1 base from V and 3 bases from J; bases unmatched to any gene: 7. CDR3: CASSEEAGTGVTDTQYF. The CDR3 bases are TGTGCCAGCAGTGAAGAGGCCGGGACAGGGGTGACAGATACGCAGTATTTT.

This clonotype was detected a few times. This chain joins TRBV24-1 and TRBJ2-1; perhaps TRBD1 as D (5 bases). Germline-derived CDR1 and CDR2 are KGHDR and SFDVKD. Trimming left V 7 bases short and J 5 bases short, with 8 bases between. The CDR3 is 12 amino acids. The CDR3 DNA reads TGTGCCACCAGGACAGAAAACAATGAGCAGTTCTTC. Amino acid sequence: CATRTENNEQFF.

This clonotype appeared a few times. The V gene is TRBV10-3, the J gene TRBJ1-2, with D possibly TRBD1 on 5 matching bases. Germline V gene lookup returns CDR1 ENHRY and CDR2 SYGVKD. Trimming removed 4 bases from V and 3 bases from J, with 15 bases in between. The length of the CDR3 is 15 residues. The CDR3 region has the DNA TGTGCCATCAGTGGGTCGGGACGGCGGGACTATGGCTACACCTTC. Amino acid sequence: CAISGSGRRDYGYTF.

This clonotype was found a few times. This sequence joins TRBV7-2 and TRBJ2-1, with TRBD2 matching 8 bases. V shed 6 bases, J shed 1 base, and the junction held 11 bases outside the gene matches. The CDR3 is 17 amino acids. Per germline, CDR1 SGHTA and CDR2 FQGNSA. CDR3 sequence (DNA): TGTGCCAGCAGAGGTCCGGCGGGAGGACCTTCCTACAATGAGCAGTTCTTC. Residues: CASRGPAGGPSYNEQFF.

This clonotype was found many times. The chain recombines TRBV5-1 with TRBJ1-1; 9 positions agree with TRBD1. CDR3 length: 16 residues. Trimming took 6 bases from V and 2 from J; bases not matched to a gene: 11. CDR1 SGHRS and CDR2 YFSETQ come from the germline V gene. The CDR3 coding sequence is TGCGCCAGCACCGCTCGTGGGGACAGGGAAAACACTGAAGCTTTCTTT. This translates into CASTARGDRENTEAFF.

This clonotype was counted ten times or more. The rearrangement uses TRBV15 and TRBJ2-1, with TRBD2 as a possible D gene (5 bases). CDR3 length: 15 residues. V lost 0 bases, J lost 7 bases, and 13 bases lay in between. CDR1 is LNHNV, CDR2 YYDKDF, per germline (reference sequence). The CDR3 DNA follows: TGTGCCACCAGCAGAGATGGGTATAGGGAGAATGAGCAGTTCTTC. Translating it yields CATSRDGYRENEQFF.

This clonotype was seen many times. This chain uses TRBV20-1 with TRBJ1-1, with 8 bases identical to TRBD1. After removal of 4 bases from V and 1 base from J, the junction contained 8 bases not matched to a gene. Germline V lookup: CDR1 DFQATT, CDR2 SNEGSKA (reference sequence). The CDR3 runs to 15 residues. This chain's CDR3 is CSANPGGSRNTEAFF. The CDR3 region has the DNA TGCAGTGCTAACCCAGGGGGCTCGAGGAACACTGAAGCTTTCTTT.

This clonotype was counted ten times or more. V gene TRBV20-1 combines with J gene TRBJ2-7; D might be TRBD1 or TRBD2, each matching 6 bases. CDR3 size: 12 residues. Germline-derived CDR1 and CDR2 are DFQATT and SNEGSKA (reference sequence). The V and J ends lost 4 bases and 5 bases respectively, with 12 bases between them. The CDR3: CSAKRGEDEQYF. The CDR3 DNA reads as TGCAGTGCTAAAAGGGGGGAGGACGAGCAGTACTTC.

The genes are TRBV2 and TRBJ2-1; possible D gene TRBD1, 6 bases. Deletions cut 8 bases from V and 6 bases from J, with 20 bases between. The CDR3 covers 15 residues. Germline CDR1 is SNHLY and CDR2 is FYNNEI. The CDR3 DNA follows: TGTGCCAGCTCCGTAAGTGGGGGCGCGGGCAATGAGCAGTTCTTC. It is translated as CASSVSGGAGNEQFF. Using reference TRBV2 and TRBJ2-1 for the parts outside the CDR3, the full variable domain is EPEVTQTPSHQVTQMGQEVILRCVPISNHLYFYWYRQILGQKVEFLVSFYNNEISEKSEIFDDQFSVERPDGSNFTLKIRSTKLEDSAMYFCASSVSGGAGNEQFFGPGTRLTVL.

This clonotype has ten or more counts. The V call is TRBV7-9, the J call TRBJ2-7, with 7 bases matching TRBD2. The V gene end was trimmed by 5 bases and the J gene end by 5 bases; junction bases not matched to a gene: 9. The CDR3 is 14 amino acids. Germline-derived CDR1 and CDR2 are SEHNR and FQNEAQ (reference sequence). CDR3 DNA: TGTGCCAGCAGCGAACGAGGACTAGTCAACGAGCAGTACTTC. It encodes CASSERGLVNEQYF.

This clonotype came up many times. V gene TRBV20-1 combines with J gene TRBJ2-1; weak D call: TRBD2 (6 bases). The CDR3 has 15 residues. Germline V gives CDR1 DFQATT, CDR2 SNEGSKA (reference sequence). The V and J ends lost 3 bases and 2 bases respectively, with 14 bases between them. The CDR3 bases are TGCAGTGCTAGCCAGGCTAGCGACACCTACAATGAGCAGTTCTTC. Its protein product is CSASQASDTYNEQFF.

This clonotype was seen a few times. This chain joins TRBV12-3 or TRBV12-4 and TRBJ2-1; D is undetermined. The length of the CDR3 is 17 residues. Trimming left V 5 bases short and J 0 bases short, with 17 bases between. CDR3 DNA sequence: TGTGCCAGCAGTCCCCTCGGGTGGCGGATCTCCTACAATGAGCAGTTCTTC. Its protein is CASSPLGWRISYNEQFF.

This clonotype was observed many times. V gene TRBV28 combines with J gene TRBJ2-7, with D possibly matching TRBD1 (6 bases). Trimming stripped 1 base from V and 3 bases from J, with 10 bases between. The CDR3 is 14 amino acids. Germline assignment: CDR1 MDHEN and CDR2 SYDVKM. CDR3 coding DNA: TGTGCCAGCAGTTTATACTCAGGGGACTACGAGCAGTACTTC. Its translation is CASSLYSGDYEQYF. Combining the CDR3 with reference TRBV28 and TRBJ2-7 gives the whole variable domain DVKVTQSSRYLVKRTGEKVFLECVQDMDHENMFWYRQDPGLGLRLIYFSYDVKMKEKGDIPEGYSVSREKKERFSLILESASTNQTSMYLCASSLYSGDYEQYFGPGTRLTVT.

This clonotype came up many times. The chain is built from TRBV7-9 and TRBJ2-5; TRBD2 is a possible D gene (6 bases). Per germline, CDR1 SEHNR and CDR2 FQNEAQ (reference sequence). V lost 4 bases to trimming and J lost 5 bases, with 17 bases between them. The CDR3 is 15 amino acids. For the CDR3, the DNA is TGTGCCAGCAGCTACCTCTTACGGGAGAGCGAGACCCAGTACTTC. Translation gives CASSYLLRESETQYF. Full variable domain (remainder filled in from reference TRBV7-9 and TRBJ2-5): DTGVSQNPRHKITKRGQNVTFRCDPISEHNRLYWYRQTLGQGPEFLTYFQNEAQLEKSRLLSDRFSAERPKGSFSTLEIQRTEQGDSAMYLCASSYLLRESETQYFGPGTRLLVL.

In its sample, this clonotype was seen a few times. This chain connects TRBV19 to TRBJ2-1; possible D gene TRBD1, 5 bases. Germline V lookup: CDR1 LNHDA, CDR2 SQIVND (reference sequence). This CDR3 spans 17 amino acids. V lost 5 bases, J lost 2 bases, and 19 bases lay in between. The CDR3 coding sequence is TGTGCCAGTAGTCCTGCCAGGACATTCCTAACCTACAATGAGCAGTTCTTC. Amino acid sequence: CASSPARTFLTYNEQFF.

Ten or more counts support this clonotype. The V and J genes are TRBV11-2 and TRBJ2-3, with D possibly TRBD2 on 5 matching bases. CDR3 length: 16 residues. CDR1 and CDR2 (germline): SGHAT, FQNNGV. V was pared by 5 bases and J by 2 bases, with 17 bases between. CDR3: CASSLHLALSTDTQYF. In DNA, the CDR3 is TGTGCCAGCAGCCTCCATCTAGCTTTGTCCACAGATACGCAGTATTTT.

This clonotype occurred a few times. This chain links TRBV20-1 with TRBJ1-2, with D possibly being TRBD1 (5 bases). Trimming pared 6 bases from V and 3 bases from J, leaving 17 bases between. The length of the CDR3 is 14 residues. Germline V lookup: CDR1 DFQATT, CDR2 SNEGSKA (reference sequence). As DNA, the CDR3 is TGCAGTGCGCCGAGCCAGGGTCGACACTATGGCTACACCTTC. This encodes CSAPSQGRHYGYTF.

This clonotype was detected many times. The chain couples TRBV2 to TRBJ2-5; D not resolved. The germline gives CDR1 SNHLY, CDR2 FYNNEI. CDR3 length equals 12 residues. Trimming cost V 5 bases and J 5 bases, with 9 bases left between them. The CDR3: CASSWIGETQYF. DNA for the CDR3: TGTGCCAGCAGTTGGATTGGGGAGACCCAGTACTTC.

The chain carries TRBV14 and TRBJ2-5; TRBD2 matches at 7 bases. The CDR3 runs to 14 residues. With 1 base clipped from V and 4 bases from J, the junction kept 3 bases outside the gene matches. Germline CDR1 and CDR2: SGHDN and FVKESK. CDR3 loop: CASSQGSGTETQYF. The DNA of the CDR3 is TGTGCCAGCAGCCAAGGGAGCGGGACAGAGACCCAGTACTTC.

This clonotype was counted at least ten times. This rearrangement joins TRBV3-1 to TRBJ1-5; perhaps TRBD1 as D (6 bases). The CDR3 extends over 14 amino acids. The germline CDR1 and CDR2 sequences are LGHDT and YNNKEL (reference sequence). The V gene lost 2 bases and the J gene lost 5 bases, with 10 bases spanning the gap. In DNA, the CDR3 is TGTGCCAGCAGCCAAAACAGGGTGGATCAGCCCCAGCATTTT. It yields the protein CASSQNRVDQPQHF.

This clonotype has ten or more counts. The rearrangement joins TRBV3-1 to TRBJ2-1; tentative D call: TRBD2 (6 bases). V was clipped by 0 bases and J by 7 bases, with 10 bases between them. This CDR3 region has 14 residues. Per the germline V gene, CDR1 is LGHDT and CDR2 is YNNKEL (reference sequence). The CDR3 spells CASSQEVGGNEQFF. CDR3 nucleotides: TGTGCCAGCAGCCAAGAGGTCGGGGGAAATGAGCAGTTCTTC.

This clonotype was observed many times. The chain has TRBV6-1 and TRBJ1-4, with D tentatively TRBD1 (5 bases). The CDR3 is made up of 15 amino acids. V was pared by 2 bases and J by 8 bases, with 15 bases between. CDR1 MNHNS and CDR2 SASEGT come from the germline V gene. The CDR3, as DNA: TGTGCCAGCAGTGAAAGGGGCCCGGACCCCGAAAAACTGTTTTTT. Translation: CASSERGPDPEKLFF.

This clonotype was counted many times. The chain's CDR3 is CASSPQDLRTDTQYF. The DNA of the CDR3 is TGTGCCAGCTCACCACAAGACTTGCGGACAGATACGCAGTATTTT. The chain couples TRBV18 to TRBJ2-3, with D unclear. Trimming stripped 1 base from V and 3 bases from J, with 11 bases between. The CDR3 consists of 15 residues. The germline V gene encodes CDR1 KGHSH and CDR2 LQKENI.

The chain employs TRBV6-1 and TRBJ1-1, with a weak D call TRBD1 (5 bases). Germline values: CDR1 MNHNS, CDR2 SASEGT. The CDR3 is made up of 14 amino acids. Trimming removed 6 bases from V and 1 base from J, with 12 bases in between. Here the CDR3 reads CASSDTGRNTEAFF. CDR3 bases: TGTGCCAGCAGCGATACGGGGCGGAACACTGAAGCTTTCTTT.

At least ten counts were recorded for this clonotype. As DNA, the CDR3 is TGTGCCAGCAGCTCCTCAGGGGCGATGAGGAACGAGCAGTACTTC. It yields the protein CASSSSGAMRNEQYF. The chain combines TRBV7-9 with TRBJ2-7; D is possibly TRBD1 (6 bases). This CDR3 is 15 amino acids long. Trimming pared 4 bases from V and 5 bases from J, leaving 18 bases between. Germline CDR1 and CDR2: SEHNR and FQNEAQ (reference sequence).